Shown below are 12 T cell receptor beta chains from a single sample sequenced in a study of CD4 T cells in relation to SARS-CoV-2 and coronaviruses. Sequencing was performed with immunoSEQ multiplex PCR; in TCRdb, only in-frame clones are kept and a portion is missing. The profile shows roughly 71,000 clones, 85% to 90% of them singletons. CD4+ T cells from unexposed donors were obtained before the COVID-19 pandemic (2011-2018). The sequenced material came from memory CD4+ T cells from PBMCs. The receptors shown here come from a human donor in good health.

This clone has a handful of counts. This chain uses TRBV5-1 with TRBJ1-2; D unresolved. Per the germline V gene, CDR1 is SGHRS and CDR2 is YFSETQ. CDR3 length: 13 residues. With 0 bases removed from V and 8 bases from J, the gap between germline ends came to 11 bases. The CDR3 DNA reads as TGCGCCAGCAGCTTGGGAGTTTACAAGGGCTACACCTTC. This encodes CASSLGVYKGYTF.

The chain joins TRBV5-4 to TRBJ2-6; TRBD2 might be the D (6 bases). Germline assignment: CDR1 SGHNT and CDR2 YYREEE (reference sequence). Trimming shortened V by 7 bases and J by 0 bases, and 26 bases separated the two germline ends. The CDR3 is 20 residues long. CDR3 sequence (DNA): TGTGCCAGCCGTCCTCCTTTCGGGGGTGTCGGACCCTCTGGGGCCAACGTCCTGACTTTC. Protein: CASRPPFGGVGPSGANVLTF.

The rearrangement links TRBV5-4 to TRBJ2-7; 7 positions agree with TRBD2. Germline CDR1 SGHNT, CDR2 YYREEE (reference sequence). This CDR3 is 17 amino acids long. The J segment lost 6 bases and the V segment lost 4 bases, leaving 19 bases of the junction unmatched. DNA of the CDR3: TGTGCCAGCAGCGGGGGGGGTTTCGGGGGACCCCGGAGCGAGCAGTACTTC. This translates into CASSGGGFGGPRSEQYF.

The chain has TRBV5-1 and TRBJ2-1; 10 bases align to TRBD2. The CDR3 is 13 residues long. CDR1 is SGHRS, CDR2 YFSETQ, per germline. V shed 7 bases, J shed 8 bases, and the junction held 6 bases outside the gene matches. The CDR3 coding sequence is TGCGCCAGCCGGGGACTAGCGTTGGATGAGCAGTTCTTC. As protein: CASRGLALDEQFF.

V gene TRBV2 combines with J gene TRBJ2-7, with a tentative D call TRBD1 (5 bases). V was cut by 4 bases and J by 4 bases, with 11 bases left in between. The CDR3 extends over 13 amino acids. Germline V gene sequence: CDR1 SNHLY, CDR2 FYNNEI. CDR3 sequence: CASSGGLLYEQYF. CDR3 DNA sequence: TGTGCCAGCAGTGGGGGCCTCCTGTACGAGCAGTACTTC. Variable domain in full (rest from reference TRBV2 and TRBJ2-7): EPEVTQTPSHQVTQMGQEVILRCVPISNHLYFYWYRQILGQKVEFLVSFYNNEISEKSEIFDDQFSVERPDGSNFTLKIRSTKLEDSAMYFCASSGGLLYEQYFGPGTRLTVT.

The chain joins TRBV6-5 to TRBJ1-4, with 8 bases identical to TRBD1. Trimming removed 4 bases from V and 7 bases from J; junction bases left unmatched: 5. Germline values: CDR1 MNHEY, CDR2 SVGAGI. The CDR3 loop spans 14 amino acids. CDR3 residues: CASSFGQGGEKLFF. The CDR3 region has the DNA TGTGCCAGCAGTTTTGGACAGGGCGGTGAAAAACTGTTTTTT.

The chain combines TRBV6-5 with TRBJ1-2, with TRBD1 matching 8 bases. CDR3 length equals 13 residues. J lost 4 bases, V lost 6 bases, and 4 bases had no gene match. Germline V gene data show CDR1 as MNHEY and CDR2 as SVGAGI. CDR3 in amino acids: CASSRTGSYGYTF. The CDR3 DNA is TGTGCCAGCAGCCGGACAGGGAGCTATGGCTACACCTTC.

This clone appeared a single time. The genes are TRBV18 and TRBJ2-3, with a possible D match to TRBD1 (6 bases). Trimming shortened V by 2 bases and J by 5 bases, and 14 bases separated the two germline ends. CDR1 and CDR2 from the germline V gene are KGHSH and LQKENI. The CDR3 is 15 amino acids. As DNA, the CDR3 is TGTGCCAGCTCACCAGCCCAGGGGCGAGGAGATACGCAGTATTTT. Protein: CASSPAQGRGDTQYF.

CDR3 sequence: CASSSRNNSPLHF. The CDR3 DNA sequence: TGTGCCAGCAGCTCAAGAAACAATTCACCCCTCCACTTT. The chain links TRBV7-2 to TRBJ1-6; D unresolved. With 4 bases removed from V and 7 bases from J, the gap between germline ends came to 8 bases. The CDR3 covers 13 residues. Germline V CDR1 and CDR2: SGHTA, FQGNSA.

The V and J genes are TRBV24-1 and TRBJ2-2, with D hard to call. This CDR3 is 13 amino acids long. Germline CDR1 KGHDR, CDR2 SFDVKD. Trimming stripped 9 bases from V and 0 bases from J, with 7 bases between. Here the CDR3 reads CATALANTGELFF. The CDR3 DNA reads as TGTGCCACCGCATTGGCGAACACCGGGGAGCTGTTTTTT.

The chain joins TRBV11-3 to TRBJ2-7, with TRBD1 matching over 7 bases. The CDR3 runs 20 residues. Per the germline V gene, CDR1 is SGHNT and CDR2 is YENEEA. J gave up 0 bases and V 1 base, and 18 bases lay outside the gene matches. The CDR3 region has the DNA TGTGCCAGCAGCTTAGCCTTTGAAGGACAGGTTAAAAGAAGCTCCTACGAGCAGTACTTC. Protein: CASSLAFEGQVKRSSYEQYF.

This clone was counted a few times. The chain has TRBV11-2 and TRBJ1-3; D call uncertain. CDR1 SGHAT and CDR2 FQNNGV come from the germline V gene. V lost 5 bases to trimming and J lost 4 bases, with 12 bases between them. The CDR3 is made up of 14 amino acids. This chain's CDR3 is CASSPGIAGNTIYF. The CDR3 DNA follows: TGTGCCAGCAGCCCGGGGATCGCGGGAAACACCATATATTTT.